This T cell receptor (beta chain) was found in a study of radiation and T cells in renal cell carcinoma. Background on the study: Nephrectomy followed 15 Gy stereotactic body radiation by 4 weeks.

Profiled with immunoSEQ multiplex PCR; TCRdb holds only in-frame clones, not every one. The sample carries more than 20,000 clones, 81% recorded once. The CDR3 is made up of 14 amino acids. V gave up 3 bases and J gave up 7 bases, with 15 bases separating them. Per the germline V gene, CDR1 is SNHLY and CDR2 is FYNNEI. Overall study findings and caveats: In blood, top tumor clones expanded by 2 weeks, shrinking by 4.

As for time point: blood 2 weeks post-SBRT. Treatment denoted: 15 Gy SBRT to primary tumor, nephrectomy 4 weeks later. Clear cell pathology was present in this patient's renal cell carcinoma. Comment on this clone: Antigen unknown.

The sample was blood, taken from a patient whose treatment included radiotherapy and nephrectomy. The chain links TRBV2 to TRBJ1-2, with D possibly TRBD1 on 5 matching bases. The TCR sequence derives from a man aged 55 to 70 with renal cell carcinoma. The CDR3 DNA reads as TGTGCCAGCAGTGAGAGGGGACCCTATGGTGGCTACACCTTC. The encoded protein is CASSERGPYGGYTF.